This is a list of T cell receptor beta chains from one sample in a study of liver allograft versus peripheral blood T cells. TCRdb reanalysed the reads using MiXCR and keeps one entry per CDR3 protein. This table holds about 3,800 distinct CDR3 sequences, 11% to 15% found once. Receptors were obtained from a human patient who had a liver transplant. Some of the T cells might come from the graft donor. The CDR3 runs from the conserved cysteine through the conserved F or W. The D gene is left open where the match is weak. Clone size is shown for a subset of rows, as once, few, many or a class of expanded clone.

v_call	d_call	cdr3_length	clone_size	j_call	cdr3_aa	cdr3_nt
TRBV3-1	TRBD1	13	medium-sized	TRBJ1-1	CASSPAGGTEAFF	TGTGCCAGCAGCCCTGCAGGGGGCACTGAAGCTTTCTTT
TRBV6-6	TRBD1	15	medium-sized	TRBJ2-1	CASSYRQGINNEQFF	TGTGCCAGCAGTTACCGACAGGGAATTAACAATGAGCAGTTCTTC
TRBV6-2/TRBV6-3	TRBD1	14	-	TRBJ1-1	CASSPGQGNTEAFF	TGTGCCAGCAGTCCTGGACAGGGCAACACTGAAGCTTTCTTT
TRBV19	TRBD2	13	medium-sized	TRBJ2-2	CASGTSGTGELFF	TGTGCCTCAGGGACTAGCGGCACCGGGGAGCTGTTTTTT
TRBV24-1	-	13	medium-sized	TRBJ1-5	CATCRGSNQPQHF	TGTGCCACCTGTCGGGGGAGCAATCAGCCCCAGCATTTT
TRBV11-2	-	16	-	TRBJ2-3	CASSLGGVSNTDTQYF	TGTGCCAGCAGCTTAGGTGGAGTATCAAACACAGATACGCAGTATTTT
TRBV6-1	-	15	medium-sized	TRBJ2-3	CASTFARRDTDTQYF	TGTGCCAGTACCTTCGCCCGGAGAGACACAGATACGCAGTATTTT
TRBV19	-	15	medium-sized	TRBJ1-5	CASSIYSTSNQPQHF	TGTGCCAGTAGTATCTACAGTACGAGCAATCAGCCCCAGCATTTT
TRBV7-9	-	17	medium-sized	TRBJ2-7	CASSFPLGGDSAAEQYF	TGTGCCAGCAGCTTCCCCCTAGGGGGGGACTCGGCCGCAGAGCAGTACTTC
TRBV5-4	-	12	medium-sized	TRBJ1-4	CASSLFGEKLFF	TGTGCCAGCAGCTTGTTTGGGGAAAAACTGTTTTTT
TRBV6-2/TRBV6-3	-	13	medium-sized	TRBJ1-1	CASSYSPGAEAFF	TGTGCCAGCAGTTACTCCCCAGGGGCTGAAGCTTTCTTT
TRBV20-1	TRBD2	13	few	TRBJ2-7	CSADGRSSYEQYF	TGCAGTGCTGACGGGAGGAGCTCCTACGAGCAGTACTTC
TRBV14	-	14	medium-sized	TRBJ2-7	CASSHEDRRVEQYF	TGTGCCAGCAGCCATGAGGACAGGAGGGTCGAGCAGTACTTC
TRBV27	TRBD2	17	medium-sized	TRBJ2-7	CASSSYLTSGRASEQYF	TGTGCCAGCAGTTCCTATCTTACTAGCGGGAGGGCCTCCGAGCAGTACTTC
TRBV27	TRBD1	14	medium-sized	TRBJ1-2	CASTPGTGVPGYTF	TGTGCCAGCACTCCCGGGACAGGGGTGCCCGGCTACACCTTC
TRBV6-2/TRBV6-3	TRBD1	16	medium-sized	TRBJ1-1	CASSLNLQGATTEAFF	TGTGCCAGCAGCCTCAATTTACAGGGGGCGACCACTGAAGCTTTCTTT
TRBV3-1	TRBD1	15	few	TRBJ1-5	CASSPGQGSAQPQHF	TGTGCCAGCAGCCCGGGACAGGGAAGTGCTCAGCCCCAGCATTTT
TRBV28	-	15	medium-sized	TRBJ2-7	CASSLDPSASYEQYF	TGTGCCAGCAGTTTAGATCCTAGCGCCTCCTACGAGCAGTACTTC
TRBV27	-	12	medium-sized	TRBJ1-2	CASKVQGGGYTF	TGTGCCAGCAAAGTCCAGGGAGGCGGCTACACCTTC
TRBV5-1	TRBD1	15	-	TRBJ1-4	CASSTTGGTNEKLFF	TGCGCCAGCAGCACCACAGGGGGGACTAATGAAAAACTGTTTTTT
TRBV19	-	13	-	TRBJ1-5	CASSLGGHQPQHF	TGTGCCAGTAGTTTGGGGGGTCATCAGCCCCAGCATTTT
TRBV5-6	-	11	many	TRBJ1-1	CASSSASGAFF	TGTGCCAGCAGCTCCGCATCGGGGGCTTTCTTT
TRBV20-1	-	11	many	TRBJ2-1	CSARQVNEQFF	TGCAGTGCAAGACAGGTCAATGAGCAGTTCTTC
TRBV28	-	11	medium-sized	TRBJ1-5	CASSLSQPQHF	TGTGCCAGCAGTTTATCTCAGCCCCAGCATTTT
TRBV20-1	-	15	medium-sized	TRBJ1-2	CSARFGGLDGYGYTF	TGCAGTGCTAGGTTTGGGGGGTTAGATGGGTATGGCTACACCTTC
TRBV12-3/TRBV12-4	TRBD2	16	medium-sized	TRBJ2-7	CASSGRLAGGPYEQYF	TGTGCCAGCAGTGGTCGACTAGCGGGAGGCCCCTACGAGCAGTACTTC
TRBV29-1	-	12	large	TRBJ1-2	CSVAQNDYGYTF	TGCAGCGTAGCCCAAAACGACTATGGCTACACCTTC
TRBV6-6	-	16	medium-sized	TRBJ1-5	CASSYLRGAPNQPQHF	TGTGCCAGCAGTTACCTTCGAGGGGCCCCTAATCAGCCCCAGCATTTT
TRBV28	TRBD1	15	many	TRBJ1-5	CASSPRDRGYQPQHF	TGTGCCAGCAGCCCCCGGGACAGGGGATATCAGCCCCAGCATTTT
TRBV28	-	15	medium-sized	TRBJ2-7	CASSLFGSLDYEQYF	TGTGCCAGCAGTTTATTCGGGTCTCTGGACTACGAGCAGTACTTC
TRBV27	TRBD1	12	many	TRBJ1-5	CAAGTGNQPQHF	TGTGCCGCCGGGACAGGCAATCAGCCCCAGCATTTT
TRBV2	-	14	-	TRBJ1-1	CASIIQGKNTEAFF	TGTGCCAGCATAATACAGGGAAAGAACACTGAAGCTTTCTTT
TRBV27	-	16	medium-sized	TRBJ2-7	CASSQGQSHWGYEQYF	TGTGCCAGCAGTCAAGGACAGTCCCATTGGGGCTACGAGCAGTACTTC
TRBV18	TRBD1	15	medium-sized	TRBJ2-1	CASSPRDSPWDEQFF	TGTGCCAGCTCACCTCGGGACAGCCCCTGGGATGAGCAGTTCTTC
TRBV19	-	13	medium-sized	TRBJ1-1	CASRTNTGDEAFF	TGTGCCAGTAGGACGAACACCGGGGATGAAGCTTTCTTT
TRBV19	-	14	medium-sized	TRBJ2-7	CASSIAGPPYEQYF	TGTGCCAGTAGTATTGCCGGGCCCCCCTACGAGCAGTACTTC
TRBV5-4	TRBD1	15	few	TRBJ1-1	CASSLSRDREGEAFF	TGTGCCAGCAGCTTGTCCCGGGACAGGGAGGGTGAAGCTTTCTTT
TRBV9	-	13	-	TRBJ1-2	CASSAGGEGRVRF	TGTGCCAGCAGCGCTGGCGGCGAGGGCCGGGTTCGCTTC
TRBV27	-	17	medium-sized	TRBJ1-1	CASSLGWGMVENTEAFF	TGTGCCAGCAGTTTAGGCTGGGGCATGGTAGAGAACACTGAAGCTTTCTTT
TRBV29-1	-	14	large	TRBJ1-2	CSVQDRGSAAGYTF	TGCAGCGTCCAAGACCGGGGCAGTGCTGCCGGCTACACCTTC
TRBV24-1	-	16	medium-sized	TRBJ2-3	CATSDLYAGGTDTQYF	TGTGCCACCAGTGATTTGTACGCAGGGGGCACAGATACGCAGTATTTT
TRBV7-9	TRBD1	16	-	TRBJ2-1	CASSLVGTGLYNEQFF	TGTGCCAGCAGCTTAGTTGGGACAGGACTATACAATGAGCAGTTCTTC
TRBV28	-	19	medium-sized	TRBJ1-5	CASSSGDGVLEVSNQPQHF	TGTGCCAGCAGTTCCGGAGATGGGGTCCTCGAAGTGAGCAATCAGCCCCAGCATTTT
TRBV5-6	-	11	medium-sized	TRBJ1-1	CASSFGVEAFF	TGTGCCAGCAGCTTCGGAGTGGAAGCTTTCTTT
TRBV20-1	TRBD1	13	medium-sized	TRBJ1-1	CSARGTGDTEAFF	TGCAGTGCTAGAGGGACAGGGGACACTGAAGCTTTCTTT
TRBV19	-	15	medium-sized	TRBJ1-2	CASSIGRGRNYGYTF	TGTGCCAGTAGTATAGGGCGGGGACGGAACTATGGCTACACCTTC
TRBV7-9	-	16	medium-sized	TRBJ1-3	CASSFIEQGPGNTIYF	TGTGCCAGCAGCTTTATCGAACAGGGCCCTGGAAACACCATATATTTT
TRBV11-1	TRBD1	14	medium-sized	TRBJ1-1	CASRSTGGATEAFF	TGTGCCAGCAGGTCTACAGGGGGGGCTACTGAAGCTTTCTTT
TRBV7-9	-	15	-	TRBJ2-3	CASSLGIDSRDTQYF	TGTGCCAGCAGCTTAGGTATTGATAGTCGAGATACGCAGTATTTT
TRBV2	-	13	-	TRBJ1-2	CASSAEGQNGYTF	TGTGCCAGCAGTGCCGAAGGGCAAAATGGCTACACCTTC
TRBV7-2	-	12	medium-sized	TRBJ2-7	CASSPTPGEQYF	TGTGCCAGCAGCCCAACTCCGGGGGAGCAGTACTTC
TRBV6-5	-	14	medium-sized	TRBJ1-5	CASSPEGSGQPQHF	TGTGCCAGCAGCCCCGAGGGGTCGGGTCAGCCCCAGCATTTT
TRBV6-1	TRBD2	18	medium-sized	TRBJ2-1	CASSEAQGLAGGRYEQFF	TGTGCCAGCAGTGAGGCGCAAGGACTAGCGGGAGGTAGATATGAGCAGTTCTTC